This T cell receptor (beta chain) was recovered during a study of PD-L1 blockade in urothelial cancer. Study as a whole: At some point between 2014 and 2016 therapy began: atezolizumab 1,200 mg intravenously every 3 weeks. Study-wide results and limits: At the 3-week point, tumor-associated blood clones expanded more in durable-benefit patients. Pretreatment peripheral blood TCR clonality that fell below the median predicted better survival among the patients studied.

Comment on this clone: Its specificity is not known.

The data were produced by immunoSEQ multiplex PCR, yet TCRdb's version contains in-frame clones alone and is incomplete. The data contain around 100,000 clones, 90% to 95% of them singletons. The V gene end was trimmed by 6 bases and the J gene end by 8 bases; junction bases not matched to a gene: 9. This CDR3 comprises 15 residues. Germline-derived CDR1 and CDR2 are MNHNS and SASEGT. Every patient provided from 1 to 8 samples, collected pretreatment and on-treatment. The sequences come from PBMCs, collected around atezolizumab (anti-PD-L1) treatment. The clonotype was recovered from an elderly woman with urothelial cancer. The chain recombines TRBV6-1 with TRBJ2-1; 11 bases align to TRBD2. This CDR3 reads CASSASGRPVDEQFF. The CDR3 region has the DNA TGTGCCAGCAGCGCTAGCGGGAGGCCGGTGGATGAGCAGTTCTTC.